A single sample gave rise to the 13 T cell receptor beta chains below, sequenced in a study of blood T cell repertoires in COVID-19. Some clones are missing from TCRdb's copy, which holds only in-frame ones; the method was immunoSEQ multiplex PCR. The sample includes 330,000 or so clones, roughly 90% of them seen just once. Sequencing input: PBMCs or T cells enriched from blood (not recorded which). The receptors shown here come from a woman under 40 who had recovered from COVID-19.

The rearrangement joins TRBV18 to TRBJ1-5, with 9 bases aligning to TRBD1. The CDR3 sequence is 15 residues long. The V segment lost 3 bases and the J segment 5 bases; nucleotides outside the gene matches: 5. Per germline, CDR1 KGHSH and CDR2 LQKENI. In nucleotides, the CDR3 is TGTGCCAGCTCACCGACAACAGGGGGCGATCAGCCCCAGCATTTT. This codes for CASSPTTGGDQPQHF.

This chain uses TRBV7-2 with TRBJ1-2; D may be TRBD1 (5 bases). The V gene lost 6 bases and the J gene lost 5 bases, with 16 bases spanning the gap. The CDR3 contains 14 residues. Germline loops: CDR1 SGHTA, CDR2 FQGNSA. The CDR3 nucleotides are TGTGCCAGCAGATCGGAGGGGCGGTTTTATGGCTACACCTTC. Its translation is CASRSEGRFYGYTF.

CDR3 bases: TGTGCCTGGCGGGGCACAGATACGCAGTATTTT. It specifies CAWRGTDTQYF. The chain recombines TRBV30 with TRBJ2-3; D uncertain. CDR1 is GTSNPN and CDR2 is SVGIG in the germline V gene (reference sequence). This CDR3 spans 11 amino acids. V gave up 5 bases and J gave up 1 base, with 4 bases separating them.

The chain combines TRBV7-3 with TRBJ2-3, with 10 bases fitting TRBD2. CDR1 and CDR2 from the germline V gene are SGHTA and FQGTGA. CDR3 length: 16 amino acids. Unmatched junction bases numbered 12, after V lost 5 bases and J lost 7 bases. CDR3 nucleotides: TGTGCCAGCAGCCCTCTAGCGGGGGAGCAACAATATACGCAGTATTTT. Translation gives CASSPLAGEQQYTQYF.

The chain has TRBV28 and TRBJ2-5, with 10 bases lining up with TRBD2. V was pared by 2 bases and J by 6 bases, with 9 bases of the junction left unmatched. Germline V gene lookup returns CDR1 MDHEN and CDR2 SYDVKM. The CDR3 consists of 16 residues. CDR3 protein: CASSLSGRALGKTQYF. The CDR3 nucleotides are TGTGCCAGCAGTTTAAGCGGGAGGGCCCTGGGGAAGACCCAGTACTTC.

The gene calls are TRBV29-1 and TRBJ2-1; D remains unclear. Trimming removed 4 bases at V and 2 bases at J, with 12 bases between. Germline-derived CDR1 and CDR2 are SQVTM and ANQGSEA. The CDR3 has 14 amino acids. This CDR3 reads CSVVIVGAYNEQFF. Here the CDR3 DNA reads TGCAGCGTTGTCATAGTGGGCGCCTACAATGAGCAGTTCTTC.

The chain is built from TRBV28 and TRBJ2-1; 14 nucleotides align to TRBD2. J was trimmed by 4 bases and V by 4 bases; bases with no gene match: 9. Germline V gives CDR1 MDHEN, CDR2 SYDVKM. The CDR3 has 18 amino acids. The CDR3: CASSSGTSGSPGYNEQFF. As DNA, the CDR3 is TGTGCCAGCAGTTCCGGGACTAGCGGGAGCCCGGGATACAATGAGCAGTTCTTC.

The chain uses TRBV19 and TRBJ2-5, with 10 bases aligning to TRBD1. Germline assignment: CDR1 LNHDA and CDR2 SQIVND (reference sequence). The CDR3 spans 15 residues. V dropped 5 bases and J dropped 4; count of bases not matched to a gene: 7. CDR3 sequence reads: CASSSSGQGLETQYF. CDR3 nucleotide sequence: TGTGCCAGTAGTTCCTCGGGACAGGGGTTAGAGACCCAGTACTTC.

J is TRBJ2-2 and V is TRBV10-3; 16 positions match TRBD2. Germline lookup yields CDR1 ENHRY and CDR2 SYGVKD. Trimming removed 7 bases from V and 0 bases from J; junction bases left unmatched: 5. This CDR3 is 18 amino acids long. The CDR3 nucleotides read TGTGCCATCACGAAGGGACTAGCGGGAGGGCCGAACACCGGGGAGCTGTTTTTT. Its translation: CAITKGLAGGPNTGELFF.

In regard to this clone: The sample carries other DNA sequences with the same CDR3. The genes are TRBV28 and TRBJ2-3, with D tentatively TRBD2 (6 bases). This CDR3 has 13 residues. V dropped 6 bases and J dropped 6 bases, with 13 bases sitting between them. The germline CDR1 and CDR2 sequences are MDHEN and SYDVKM. CDR3 DNA: TGTGCCAGCAGACTTGCTGGGGGGGATACGCAGTATTTT. Amino acid sequence: CASRLAGGDTQYF.

The chain carries TRBV27 and TRBJ2-3; 7 bases are shared with TRBD2. Trimming took 3 bases from V and 3 from J; bases not matched to a gene: 12. The V gene's germline CDR1 is MNHEY and CDR2 SMNVEV (reference sequence). The CDR3 extends over 17 amino acids. The CDR3 sequence: CASSFDLAGAGTDTQYF. The CDR3 DNA follows: TGTGCCAGCAGTTTCGATCTGGCGGGAGCTGGAACAGATACGCAGTATTTT.

This chain links TRBV3-1 (or the pseudogene TRBV3-2) with TRBJ2-3, with TRBD2 matching 7 bases. The germline V gene encodes CDR1 LGHDT and CDR2 YNNKEL (reference sequence). The CDR3 totals 16 residues. J lost 4 bases, V lost 1 base, and 8 bases had no gene match. CDR3 DNA: TGTGCCAGCAGCCAAGGTCTGGCTAGCGGACCAGATACGCAGTATTTT. This sequence encodes CASSQGLASGPDTQYF.

This chain uses TRBV5-1 with TRBJ2-2, with D possibly TRBD2 on 7 matching bases. The germline V gene has CDR1 SGHRS and CDR2 YFSETQ. The CDR3 sequence is 17 residues long. V lost 0 bases, J lost 0 bases, and 12 bases lay in between. The CDR3 DNA sequence: TGCGCCAGCAGCTTGGGTCGGGGGGCGGCGAACACCGGGGAGCTGTTTTTT. Amino acid sequence: CASSLGRGAANTGELFF.